The text below deals with one TCR beta chain. Its matching antigen is unknown. This sample was included in a study of T cell responses to AZD1222 COVID-19 vaccine. The assay was immunoSEQ multiplex PCR, and TCRdb's table has in-frame clones only and misses some. The table includes roughly 170,000 clones, 91% detected once. This CDR3 is built from 16 residues. From germline, CDR1 is SGHTA and CDR2 FQGNSA. The V gene lost 0 bases and the J gene lost 8 bases, with 19 bases spanning the gap. General study findings and limits: White British people made up most donors, females outnumbered males, and clonal diversity was possibly underestimated. Two doses of AZD1222 preceded a rise in Spike-specific TCR breadth and depth. It was only a handful of AZD1222 recipients who were seropositive at baseline.

The material was peripheral blood, obtained on day 0 of AZD1222 vaccination. The chain links TRBV7-2 to TRBJ1-2; possibly TRBD1 for D (5 bases). The source is an adult in good health. The chain's CDR3 is CASSLARRDSLRGYTF. CDR3 bases: TGTGCCAGCAGCTTAGCGCGGAGGGACTCCTTAAGGGGCTACACCTTC.